This TCR beta chain was identified in a study of shared clonotypes between healthy human individuals. Turning to the study itself: CD4 naive cells filled three plates per donor, CD4 memory three, CD8 naive two and CD8 memory one.

On this clone itself: Its target is not known. A much larger clone lies a single base off, so this may be a read error.

Study-level points and caveats: Naive subsets generally exceeded memory subsets in estimated richness.

Data came from immunoSEQ multiplex PCR; TCRdb stores just in-frame clones and leaves some out. The sample holds almost 700,000 clones; about 91% are singletons and the top ten take about a quarter. V was pared by 2 bases and J by 0 bases, with 5 bases between. CDR3 length: 14 amino acids. Germline CDR1 MNHEY, CDR2 SVGAGI. CD45RO-negative CD8 cells positively selected for CCR7 made up the naive population, which excluded terminally differentiated effector memory CD45RA+ cells. The sequence was obtained from a man aged 25-45 years in good health. The source material was naive CD8+ T cells sorted from blood. This chain links TRBV6-5 with TRBJ2-1; no clear D gene. In nucleotides, the CDR3 is TGTGCCAGCAGTTACGGGGACTCCTACAATGAGCAGTTCTTC. This codes for CASSYGDSYNEQFF.